These T cell receptor beta chains were read from a single sample in a study of T cells after yellow fever vaccination. MiXCR was run by TCRdb on the 5' RACE reads, yielding one entry per CDR3 protein. Of some 670,000 distinct CDR3 sequences in the sample, about 12% were seen once. Sequenced material: PBMCs, taken on the day of the yellow fever booster vaccination. Every receptor here comes from a man under 40 who received the YFV17D yellow fever vaccine. The CDR3 runs from the conserved cysteine through the conserved F or W. A D gene is named only where the DNA matches it firmly. The size field is filled for only some rows; it gives once, few, many or a size class.

D gene | J gene | V gene | clone size | CDR3 protein | CDR3 DNA
NA | TRBJ1-4 | TRBV9 | NA | CASSVGGGSEKLFF | TGTGCCAGCAGCGTAGGTGGTGGGAGTGAAAAACTGTTTTTT
TRBD1 | TRBJ1-6 | TRBV5-1 | few | CASSFTQGANSPLHF | TGCGCCAGCAGCTTTACACAGGGGGCTAATTCACCCCTCCACTTT
NA | TRBJ2-3 | TRBV9 | NA | CASSETLGGRNTDTQYF | TGTGCCAGCAGCGAAACCCTGGGGGGGCGGAACACAGATACGCAGTATTTT
TRBD1 | TRBJ1-1 | TRBV14 | NA | CASSQADRGQMDAFF | TGTGCCAGCAGCCAAGCAGACAGGGGGCAGATGGATGCTTTCTTT
NA | TRBJ2-7 | TRBV13 | NA | CASSPFGGTLYEQYF | TGTGCCAGCAGCCCCTTCGGGGGCACTCTGTACGAGCAGTACTTC
NA | TRBJ2-2 | TRBV15 | NA | CATSRDRDGSTGELFF | TGTGCCACCAGCAGAGATCGGGACGGGAGCACCGGGGAGCTGTTTTTT
NA | TRBJ2-5 | TRBV20-1 | NA | CSAKLTGRGETQYF | TGCAGTGCAAAACTTACAGGGAGGGGAGAGACCCAGTACTTC
NA | TRBJ1-1 | TRBV5-4 | NA | CASSLDVVGNTEAFF | TGTGCCAGCAGCTTGGACGTTGTTGGGAACACTGAAGCTTTCTTT
TRBD2 | TRBJ2-1 | TRBV20-1 | few | CSASSIGGRIAPYNEQFF | TGCAGTGCTAGTAGTATCGGCGGGAGAATCGCCCCCTACAATGAGCAGTTCTTC
NA | TRBJ2-3 | TRBV5-1 | NA | CASSWTGFSTDTQYF | TGCGCCAGCAGCTGGACGGGATTTAGCACAGATACGCAGTATTTT
TRBD1 | TRBJ2-4 | TRBV7-3 | few | CASSPQSGTGRDIQYF | TGTGCCAGCAGCCCCCAATCCGGGACAGGAAGGGACATTCAGTACTTC
NA | TRBJ2-5 | TRBV4-1 | few | CASSQDPLTTTALETQYF | TGCGCCAGCAGCCAAGATCCCCTGACAACAACGGCTCTAGAGACCCAGTACTTC
NA | TRBJ2-7 | TRBV28 | NA | CASSLSPSRGAEGLNEQYF | TGTGCCAGCAGTTTGAGCCCTTCCCGAGGGGCGGAAGGTCTCAACGAGCAGTACTTC
NA | TRBJ2-3 | TRBV21-1 | NA | CASPSPSTDTQYF | TGTGCCAGCCCCTCTCCTAGCACAGATACGCAGTATTTT
TRBD1 | TRBJ2-5 | TRBV7-9 | few | CASSLALRDREGETQYF | TGTGCCAGCAGCTTAGCACTAAGGGACAGGGAAGGAGAGACCCAGTACTTC
NA | TRBJ1-1 | TRBV3-1 | many | CASSPAGTRNTEAFF | TGTGCCAGCAGCCCCGCCGGGACAAGGAACACTGAAGCTTTCTTT
NA | TRBJ1-1 | TRBV29-1 | many | CSVGDTEAFF | TGCAGCGTTGGGGACACTGAAGCTTTCTTT
TRBD2 | TRBJ2-1 | TRBV20-1 | few | CSARDPGTSGNEQFF | TGCAGTGCTAGAGATCCAGGGACTAGCGGGAATGAGCAGTTCTTC
NA | TRBJ2-5 | TRBV3-1 | few | CASSQEGGTQYF | TGTGCCAGCAGCCAAGAAGGAGGGACCCAGTACTTC
TRBD2 | TRBJ2-7 | TRBV7-3 | NA | CASIVSGRPHKGSYEQYF | TGTGCCAGCATTGTAAGCGGGAGGCCGCATAAAGGATCCTACGAGCAGTACTTC
NA | TRBJ2-1 | TRBV6-2/TRBV6-3 | NA | CASRQRDARSPYNEQFF | TGTGCCAGCAGACAACGGGACGCCCGAAGCCCCTACAATGAGCAGTTCTTC
TRBD1 | TRBJ2-6 | TRBV5-1 | few | CASSSTGTVNSGANVLTF | TGCGCCAGCAGCTCTACCGGGACAGTAAACTCTGGGGCCAACGTCCTGACTTTC
NA | TRBJ1-1 | TRBV29-1 | NA | CSVVRGWDTEAFF | TGCAGCGTTGTTAGGGGTTGGGACACTGAAGCTTTCTTT
TRBD1 | TRBJ1-2 | TRBV18 | NA | CASSPPGDRSYGYTF | TGTGCCAGCTCACCACCTGGGGACAGGTCTTATGGCTACACCTTC
TRBD2 | TRBJ2-2 | TRBV7-3 | NA | CASSALTSVGTGELFF | TGTGCCAGCAGCGCCCTAACTAGCGTCGGCACCGGGGAGCTGTTTTTT
NA | TRBJ1-4 | TRBV9 | NA | CASSGGTGSEKLFF | TGTGCCAGCAGCGGAGGGACGGGGAGTGAAAAACTGTTTTTT
TRBD1 | TRBJ2-1 | TRBV5-1 | NA | CASSLGGTGAPNEQFF | TGCGCCAGCAGCTTGGGTGGGACAGGGGCTCCCAATGAGCAGTTCTTC
TRBD2 | TRBJ2-4 | TRBV20-1 | NA | CSVPTSGRENIQYF | TGCAGTGTCCCGACTAGCGGAAGGGAAAACATTCAGTACTTC
TRBD2 | TRBJ2-1 | TRBV3-1 | many | CASSHSTSGRRGEQFF | TGTGCCAGCAGCCATAGCACTAGCGGGAGGAGGGGTGAGCAGTTCTTC
TRBD1 | TRBJ2-5 | TRBV12-3/TRBV12-4 | many | CASSLGPGQGETQYF | TGTGCCAGCAGTTTAGGCCCGGGACAGGGAGAGACCCAGTACTTC
TRBD2 | TRBJ2-3 | TRBV7-8 | NA | CASSSEREVADTQYF | TGTGCCAGCAGCTCAGAACGGGAGGTGGCGGATACGCAGTATTTT
NA | TRBJ2-5 | TRBV20-1 | many | CSAREDRKETQYF | TGCAGTGCTCGTGAGGACAGAAAAGAGACCCAGTACTTC
NA | TRBJ2-2 | TRBV5-1 | few | CASSLTPFANTGELFF | TGCGCCAGCAGCCTGACCCCCTTCGCGAACACCGGGGAGCTGTTTTTT
TRBD2 | TRBJ2-7 | TRBV9 | NA | CASSALAGGGEQYF | TGTGCCAGCAGCGCCCTAGCGGGAGGAGGCGAGCAGTACTTC
NA | TRBJ2-1 | TRBV7-3 | NA | CASSRVGPGHSYNEQFF | TGTGCCAGCAGCCGGGTGGGACCAGGGCATTCCTACAATGAGCAGTTCTTC
NA | TRBJ1-5 | TRBV9 | few | CASSVGFSNQPQHF | TGTGCCAGCAGCGTGGGCTTTAGCAATCAGCCCCAGCATTTT
NA | TRBJ2-5 | TRBV7-2 | many | CASSPDKTQYF | TGTGCCAGCAGCCCGGACAAAACCCAGTACTTC
NA | TRBJ2-2 | TRBV29-1 | few | CSVEEQGSGTGELFF | TGCAGCGTTGAAGAGCAGGGGAGTGGGACCGGGGAGCTGTTTTTT
NA | TRBJ2-2 | TRBV7-9 | few | CASSPAGSTGELFF | TGTGCCAGCAGCCCCGCGGGGAGCACCGGGGAGCTGTTTTTT
TRBD2 | TRBJ2-7 | TRBV3-1 | few | CASQTSLRLADEQYF | TGTGCCAGCCAAACTTCCCTCAGGCTAGCGGACGAGCAGTACTTC
TRBD1 | TRBJ2-7 | TRBV25-1 | NA | CASSESGTGDYEQYF | TGTGCCAGCAGTGAATCTGGGACAGGGGACTACGAGCAGTACTTC
NA | TRBJ2-1 | TRBV7-2 | few | CASSSRRGLVYDEQFF | TGTGCCAGCAGCTCCCGGCGGGGGCTAGTTTATGATGAGCAGTTCTTC
NA | TRBJ1-2 | TRBV12-3/TRBV12-4 | NA | CASSNRMYGYTF | TGTGCCAGCAGTAACAGGATGTATGGCTACACCTTC
NA | TRBJ2-7 | TRBV6-2/TRBV6-3 | NA | CASTSRDHNYEQYF | TGTGCCAGCACGTCCAGGGACCATAACTACGAGCAGTACTTC
NA | TRBJ2-7 | TRBV7-2 | many | CASSFGGNPYEQYF | TGTGCCAGCAGCTTCGGAGGAAACCCCTACGAGCAGTACTTC
NA | TRBJ2-1 | TRBV6-5 | many | CASSPTGREQFF | TGTGCCAGCAGCCCCACGGGGCGTGAGCAGTTCTTC
NA | TRBJ1-1 | TRBV5-1 | few | CASSSSAGGNTEAFF | TGCGCCAGCAGCTCCTCGGCAGGAGGGAACACTGAAGCTTTCTTT
NA | TRBJ2-5 | TRBV27 | many | CASSFRNQETQYF | TGTGCCAGCAGTTTTCGAAACCAAGAGACCCAGTACTTC
NA | TRBJ1-2 | TRBV29-1 | NA | CSVEKTIPGYTF | TGCAGCGTTGAGAAGACGATCCCCGGCTACACCTTC
NA | TRBJ2-2 | TRBV27 | few | CASSLSVATGELFF | TGTGCCAGCAGTTTATCCGTAGCGACCGGGGAGCTGTTTTTT
NA | TRBJ1-3 | TRBV14 | NA | CASSRHGSWNGNTIYF | TGTGCCAGCAGCCGCCACGGGAGTTGGAATGGAAACACCATATATTTT
NA | TRBJ2-2 | TRBV29-1 | NA | CSVGEGARRVGELFF | TGCAGCGTTGGAGAGGGGGCAAGGAGGGTCGGGGAGCTGTTTTTT
TRBD2 | TRBJ2-5 | TRBV15 | NA | CATSRVSGRGLQETQYF | TGTGCCACCAGCAGAGTCAGCGGGAGGGGACTCCAAGAGACCCAGTACTTC
NA | TRBJ1-6 | TRBV9 | few | CASSVEVTSPLHF | TGTGCCAGCAGCGTAGAGGTGACTTCACCCCTCCACTTT
NA | TRBJ2-1 | TRBV5-1 | NA | CASGYSPSYNEQFF | TGCGCCAGCGGCTACAGCCCCTCCTACAATGAGCAGTTCTTC
NA | TRBJ2-5 | TRBV5-1 | many | CASSLGRQETQYF | TGTGCCAGCAGCTTAGGCCGCCAAGAGACCCAGTACTTC
TRBD2 | TRBJ2-7 | TRBV7-9 | few | CASTPESGRRYEQYF | TGTGCCAGCACCCCAGAGAGCGGGAGAAGGTACGAGCAGTACTTC
NA | TRBJ2-7 | TRBV5-1 | few | CASSLQVSYEQYF | TGCGCCAGCAGCTTACAGGTCTCCTACGAGCAGTACTTC
NA | TRBJ1-5 | TRBV29-1 | few | CSVEQGGQPQHF | TGCAGCGTTGAACAGGGCGGGCAGCCCCAGCATTTT